This T cell receptor (beta chain) was sequenced for a study of T cells in Graves' hyperthyroidism and ophthalmopathy (dated by TCRdb to about 2019). Background on the whole study: Peripheral blood samples were taken at the time of initial diagnosis, prior to any treatment. Following sampling, methimazole starting at 30 mg daily was given to hyperthyroidism patients, and high-dose intravenous methylprednisolone was given to ophthalmopathy patients. To identify TCR V-J signatures that set the groups apart, the researchers used a discovery cohort of 100 patients, made up of approximately 43 with Graves' ophthalmopathy and around 58 with stable Graves' hyperthyroidism. The paper describes TCR Vbeta CDR3 sequencing of about 140 peripheral blood samples, made up of about 41 ophthalmopathy patients, roughly 80 hyperthyroidism patients and around 17 progressor patients. Thyroid tissue and blood T-cell repertoires from several Graves' hyperthyroidism patients were also compared in the study. The roughly 91 discovery patients were randomly split 7:3 into training and test sets. Prospective prediction of ophthalmopathy was tested in an independent validation cohort of some 19 hyperthyroidism patients and some 17 patients who later progressed to ophthalmopathy. Summary of the overall study and its limitations: A 13 V-J signature model separated ophthalmopathy from stable hyperthyroidism, with around 91% sensitivity and about 81% specificity in cross-validation and 80%/75% in testing. No statistical method was used to fix the sample size in advance, and group allocation was not hidden from the investigators. Blood samples also contained most of the expanded thyroid clonotypes (frequency above 0.001), which suggests that blood repertoires may reflect thyroid immune responses. In validation, progression to ophthalmopathy was predicted by the model with 70% to 71% sensitivity and under 85% specificity, a median of about 6 months before onset.

The CDR3 runs 15 residues from the cysteine to the phenylalanine. Here the CDR3 DNA is all that survives: 45 bases in frame from base 1. V is clipped by 6 bases and J by 1 base, and the sequence between their germline boundaries is 15 bases long. Stable Graves' hyperthyroidism was defined as no progression to ophthalmopathy during 18 months of follow-up. Hyperthyroidism patients were newly diagnosed, with disease duration under 2 months, and aged 18 to 65 years. Patients with uncontrolled infections, other autoimmune diseases, pregnancy or lactation were excluded. Diagnoses were based on clinical symptoms, serum thyroxine and TRAb, thyroid ultrasound and orbital computed tomography. Ficoll-Paque density gradient centrifugation was used to isolate PBMCs from under 11 ml of fresh peripheral blood. Total RNA was extracted using Trizol reagent, and RNA quality was assessed on an Agilent 2100 Bioanalyzer.

The TCR beta CDR3 regions were amplified from the RNA transcripts. For the first round of RT-PCR on the TCR CDR3, the HTBI primer set was used together with the Qiagen OneStep RT-PCR kit. Libraries were constructed in a second round of multiplex PCR, after which size selection and purification were performed. The libraries were sequenced on an Illumina HiSeq2000 using paired-end 100 bp reads. The paper's processing steps were these. SOAPnuke was used to process the raw data, throwing out any read that contained adapters or uncalled bases, had a mean Phred below 15, or lacked an exact constant-primer or identifier match. High-quality paired reads were merged with COPE v1.2.5, and unique nucleotide sequences were defined as clonotypes. MiTCR v1.1 was used to align clonotypes to the IMGT TRBV, TRBD and TRBJ reference segments. Only V-J combinations with frequency above 0.0001, covering 99% to 99.2% of repertoires, were analysed. A TCS score was defined as the ratio between F50 (clonal expansion) and ExV (chaos), using BLOSUM62-based TCRdist between CDR3 peptides within each V-J. Welch's t-statistics and random forest reduced roughly 530 V-J features to about 13, which were used in a naive Bayes classifier (R e1071). TCRdb reworked the public reads: Q25 trimming with fastp, MiXCR clone assembly, productive beta chains retained. One record per CDR3 amino acid sequence lists the most common genes and DNA. Clone size and V and J calls follow TCRdb, not the original study. This sample holds hundreds of thousands of distinct CDR3 sequences; 11% to 15% were observed only once. The ten top clones hold 9.5% to 13% of the sample.

This clonotype was counted ten times or more. No cognate antigen has been identified for it. The input lacks base qualities; no much larger clone sits a single base away. The rearranged chain carries TRBV12-3 or TRBV12-4 and TRBJ1-1, with no confidently assigned D gene. This receptor was identified in a woman aged 18-30 years with Graves' hyperthyroidism. Sequencing was performed on blood. The CDR3 has the sequence CASSPPGHENTEAFF. The nucleotide sequence reads TGTGCCAGCAGCCCACCCGGGCACGAGAACACTGAAGCTTTCTTT.